This TCR beta chain was recorded in a study of technical replicates of blood from several donors. This clone was counted only a few times. The CDR3 loop spans 14 amino acids. Germline-derived CDR1 and CDR2 are SGHDN and FVKESK. Germline trimming cut 2 bases from V and 6 bases from J; bases unmatched to any gene: 5. Assay used: immunoSEQ multiplex PCR; TCRdb lists only in-frame clones, some missing. The sample yields approximately 15,000 clones, approximately 80% seen once. The material sequenced was PBMCs. This chain uses TRBV14 with TRBJ2-7; 9 bases fit TRBD1. The source of this sequence is a human donor in good health. For the CDR3, the DNA is TGTGCCAGCAGCCAATTGGGGACAGGGCGCGAGCAGTACTTC. Translated, it gives CASSQLGTGREQYF.